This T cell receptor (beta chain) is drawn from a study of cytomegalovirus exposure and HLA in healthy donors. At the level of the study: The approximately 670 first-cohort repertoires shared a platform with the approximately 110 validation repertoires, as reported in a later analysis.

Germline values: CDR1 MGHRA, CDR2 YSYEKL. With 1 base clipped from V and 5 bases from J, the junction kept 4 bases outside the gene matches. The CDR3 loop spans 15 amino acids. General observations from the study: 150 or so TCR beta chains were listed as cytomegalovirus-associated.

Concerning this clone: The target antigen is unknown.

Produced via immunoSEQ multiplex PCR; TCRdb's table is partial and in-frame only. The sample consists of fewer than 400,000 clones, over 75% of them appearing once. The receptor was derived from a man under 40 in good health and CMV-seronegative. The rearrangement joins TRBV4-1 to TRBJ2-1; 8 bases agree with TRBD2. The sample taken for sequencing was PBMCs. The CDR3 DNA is TGCGCCAGCAGCCAAGTGGCGGGGGGTCACAATGAGCAGTTCTTC. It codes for CASSQVAGGHNEQFF.